The sequence of this T cell receptor beta chain was determined in a study of blood T cell repertoires in COVID-19. Study-level information: Both acute and convalescent COVID-19 samples were obtained from the United States, Italy and Spain. The analysed material was cDNA or gDNA that came from T cells, B-cell-depleted T cells, or PBMCs.

Original processing notes: Quantification of nucleated cells was approximated via reference gene primer amplification. The repertoire was sequenced with immunoSEQ multiplex PCR; TCRdb's copy has only in-frame clones and lacks some. That table is the source of V, J and clone size, and D and trimming were worked out from the DNA. The table lists roughly 180,000 clones, more than 70% of them singletons. The germline V gene encodes CDR1 SNHLY and CDR2 FYNNEI. J gave up 4 bases and V 1 base, and 6 bases lay outside the gene matches. This CDR3 comprises 15 residues. The clonotype was recovered from a woman older than 75 with active or convalescent COVID-19. This sequence joins TRBV2 and TRBJ2-5; 7 nucleotides align to TRBD2. Source material: peripheral blood. This CDR3 is CASSEVQGGAETQYF. The CDR3 region has the DNA TGTGCCAGCAGTGAAGTCCAGGGAGGGGCAGAGACCCAGTACTTC.